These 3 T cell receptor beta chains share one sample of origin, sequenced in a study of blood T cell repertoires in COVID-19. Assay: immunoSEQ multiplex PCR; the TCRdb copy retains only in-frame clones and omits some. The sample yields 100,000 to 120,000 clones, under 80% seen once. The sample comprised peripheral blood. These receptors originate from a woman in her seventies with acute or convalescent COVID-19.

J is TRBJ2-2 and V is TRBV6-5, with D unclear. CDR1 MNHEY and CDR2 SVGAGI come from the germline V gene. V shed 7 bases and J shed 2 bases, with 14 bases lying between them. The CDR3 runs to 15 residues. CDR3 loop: CASTFPALNTGELFF. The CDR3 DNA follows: TGTGCCAGCACTTTTCCAGCGCTTAACACCGGGGAGCTGTTTTTT.

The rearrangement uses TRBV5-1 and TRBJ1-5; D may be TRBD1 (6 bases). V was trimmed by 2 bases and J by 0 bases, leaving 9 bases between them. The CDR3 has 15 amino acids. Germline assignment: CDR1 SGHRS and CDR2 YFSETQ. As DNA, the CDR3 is TGCGCCAGCAGCTTAACAGGGTCTAGCAATCAGCCCCAGCATTTT. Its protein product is CASSLTGSSNQPQHF.

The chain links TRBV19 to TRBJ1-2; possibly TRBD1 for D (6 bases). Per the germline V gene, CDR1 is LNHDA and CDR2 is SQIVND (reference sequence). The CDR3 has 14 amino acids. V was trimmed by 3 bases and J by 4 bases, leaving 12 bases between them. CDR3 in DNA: TGTGCCAGTAGTATTTACGACAGGTCCTATGGCTACACCTTC. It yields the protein CASSIYDRSYGYTF.